This T cell receptor (beta chain) emerged from a study of T cell responses to AZD1222 COVID-19 vaccine. Study-wide background: Second-dose intervals near 4 or 12 weeks were combined.

Here immunoSEQ multiplex PCR was the method, and the copy in TCRdb shows in-frame clones only, minus some. The repertoire holds 150,000 to 200,000 clones, with about 92% as singletons. The CDR3 spans 20 residues. Germline CDR1 and CDR2: SGHTA and FQGTGA. The junction had 19 bases not matched to a gene; V was cut back by 5 bases and J by 3 bases. The chain uses TRBV7-3 and TRBJ2-7; 13 nucleotides match TRBD2. This specimen was peripheral blood, taken on day 0 of AZD1222 vaccination. This receptor was identified in an adult in good health. The CDR3 bases are TGTGCCAGCAGCATCCACGGTCCGGGACTAGCGGGACATGGGGACTACGAGCAGTACTTC. It yields the protein CASSIHGPGLAGHGDYEQYF.